This T cell receptor (beta chain) was obtained from a study of T cells in Graves' hyperthyroidism and ophthalmopathy. On the basis of clinical symptoms, serum thyroxine and TRAb, thyroid ultrasound and orbital computed tomography, diagnoses were made. Fresh 10 ml peripheral blood yielded PBMCs. From RNA transcripts, TCR beta CDR3 regions were amplified. TCR CDR3 underwent first-round RT-PCR with the HTBI primer set. TCRdb used MiXCR to reprocess the multiplex PCR reads, holding one entry per CDR3 protein. This sample has 300,000 to 400,000 distinct CDR3 sequences, with 18% found just once. This clonotype was observed a few times. V was pared by 2 bases and J by 2 bases, with 5 bases of the junction left unmatched. Per the germline V gene, CDR1 is SGHRS and CDR2 is YFSETQ. The CDR3 extends over 15 amino acids.

This clonotype was obtained from a woman aged 50 to 60 with Graves' hyperthyroidism. The genes are TRBV5-1 and TRBJ2-3; 7 bases are shared with TRBD2. Sequencing input: blood. CDR3 residues: CASSFRDYNTDTQYF. CDR3 in DNA: TGCGCCAGCAGCTTCCGGGACTACAACACAGATACGCAGTATTTT.